What follows is one TCR beta chain and its context. Assay used: immunoSEQ multiplex PCR; TCRdb lists only in-frame clones, some missing. The table includes 200,000 to 250,000 clones, approximately 81% detected once. The source of the sample is a study of blood T cell repertoires in COVID-19. CDR1 is MDHEN and CDR2 is SYDVKM in the germline V gene. V was shortened by 3 bases and J by 4 bases, with 10 bases between the two germline ends. The CDR3 spans 13 residues. This TCR came from a man aged 30 to 39 with active or convalescent COVID-19. The chain recombines TRBV28 with TRBJ2-7, with D perhaps TRBD1 (5 bases). The source material was peripheral blood. The CDR3 DNA sequence: TGTGCCAGCAGTTTTATGGGGCGGTACGAGCAGTACTTC. Its protein product is CASSFMGRYEQYF. The complete variable domain, with remaining parts taken from reference TRBV28 and TRBJ2-7, reads DVKVTQSSRYLVKRTGEKVFLECVQDMDHENMFWYRQDPGLGLRLIYFSYDVKMKEKGDIPEGYSVSREKKERFSLILESASTNQTSMYLCASSFMGRYEQYFGPGTRLTVT.